This T cell receptor (beta chain) is drawn from a study of shared clonotypes between healthy human individuals. Study-level points and caveats: Tissues were not sampled, only blood, and their repertoires likely differ. Compared with memory subsets, naive subsets generally had larger estimated richness.

Naive CD8 cells comprised CD45RO-negative, CCR7-positively selected cells, excluding terminally differentiated effector memory CD45RA+ cells. Every donor was a Caucasian adult from Nashville, Tennessee. Measured with immunoSEQ multiplex PCR; TCRdb has only the in-frame clones, and not every one. The table includes around 2,100,000 clones, about 95% detected once. Trimming stripped 4 bases from V and 3 bases from J, with 13 bases between. This CDR3 is built from 15 residues. Germline V gives CDR1 SGHAT, CDR2 FQNNGV. Worth noting for this clone: Its antigen is not identified.

The specimen sequenced was naive CD8+ T cells sorted from blood. The clonotype was recovered from a man aged 18 to 35 in good health. The V and J genes are TRBV11-2 and TRBJ1-3; D is uncertain. CDR3 nucleotide sequence: TGTGCCAGCAGCTCCGCGGGAGGGTATGGAAACACCATATATTTT. Translating gives CASSSAGGYGNTIYF.